Following are 20 T cell receptor beta chains from one sample sequenced in a study of Ad26.COV2.S vaccination and SARS-CoV-2 variants. Libraries were prepared by immunoSEQ multiplex PCR; TCRdb keeps only in-frame clonotypes and omits some of them. The table lists more than 350,000 clones, over 75% of them singletons, with roughly an eighth in the top ten. Treatment reported: over 15 received Ad26.COV2.S at low or high dose, single or two shots; five or six received placebo; per-sample allocation not given. At day 63 after the first vaccine or placebo injection, samples were drawn. This material consisted of peripheral blood, taken in a trial of Ad26.COV2.S vaccine versus placebo. These receptors originate from a person between 18 and 60 years old who received the Ad26.COV2.S COVID-19 vaccine or a placebo.

This clone was recorded once. The chain has TRBV7-2 and TRBJ2-1, with 10 bases fitting TRBD2. Looked up from germline, CDR1 is SGHTA and CDR2 is FQGNSA. This CDR3 is 16 amino acids long. With V trimmed by 5 bases and J by 4 bases, 8 bases remained unmatched. The CDR3 is CASSPLRTSGYNEQFF. CDR3 DNA sequence: TGTGCCAGCAGCCCACTCCGGACTAGCGGTTACAATGAGCAGTTCTTC.

The chain recombines TRBV10-3 with TRBJ2-7; D tentatively fits TRBD1 or TRBD2 (6 bases each). Germline CDR1 ENHRY, CDR2 SYGVKD. The germline V and J ends were trimmed by 6 bases and 4 bases, with 16 bases remaining between them. This CDR3 is 14 amino acids long. The CDR3 sequence: CAIRKGGVDYEQYF. The CDR3 bases are TGTGCCATCAGGAAGGGGGGAGTGGATTACGAGCAGTACTTC.

The chain carries TRBV6-4 and TRBJ1-1; D unresolved. Germline CDR1 is MRHNA and CDR2 is SNTAGT. Trimming left V 3 bases short and J 4 bases short, with 9 bases between. The CDR3 length is 13 residues. CDR3 sequence (DNA): TGTGCCAGCAGTGAGGAGGTTAGCACTGAAGCTTTCTTT. It translates to CASSEEVSTEAFF.

V usage is TRBV20-1 and J usage is TRBJ2-2; TRBD2 matches at 10 bases. Germline V gene sequence: CDR1 DFQATT, CDR2 SNEGSKA (reference sequence). V shed 3 bases and J 6 bases; nucleotides not matched to a gene: 7. The CDR3 has 15 residues. For the CDR3, the DNA is TGCAGTGCTAGTCACAGCGGGAGGGTTCCCGGGGAGCTGTTTTTT. Amino acids: CSASHSGRVPGELFF.

CDR3 residues: CASSEALTGGFYEQYF. As DNA, the CDR3 is TGTGCCAGCAGTGAAGCCTTAACGGGTGGGTTCTACGAGCAGTACTTC. The J gene is TRBJ2-7, the V gene TRBV6-1; unclear D gene. The germline V and J ends were trimmed by 0 bases and 3 bases, with 15 bases remaining between them. CDR3 length: 16 amino acids. The germline V gene has CDR1 MNHNS and CDR2 SASEGT.

The chain uses TRBV12-3 or TRBV12-4 and TRBJ2-2; D assignment may be TRBD1 or TRBD2 (5 bases each). Trimming shortened V by 6 bases and J by 4 bases, and 6 bases separated the two germline ends. CDR3 length: 12 amino acids. In DNA, the CDR3 is TGTGCCAGCAGGGGACCCACCGGGGAGCTGTTTTTT. This codes for CASRGPTGELFF.

The genes are TRBV5-8 and TRBJ2-1, with D perhaps TRBD1 (5 bases). This CDR3 region has 14 residues. Germline values: CDR1 SGHTS, CDR2 YDEGEE. V dropped 3 bases and J dropped 1 base, with 8 bases sitting between them. In DNA, the CDR3 is TGTGCCAGCAGCTCAAAGGGGTCCTACAATGAGCAGTTCTTC. Amino acid sequence: CASSSKGSYNEQFF.

This clone was seen a handful of times. The J gene is TRBJ2-7, the V gene TRBV5-4; TRBD1 might be the D (6 bases). V was shortened by 4 bases and J by 6 bases, with 14 bases between the two germline ends. The germline V gene has CDR1 SGHNT and CDR2 YYREEE (reference sequence). This CDR3 comprises 13 residues. In DNA, the CDR3 is TGTGCCAGCAGCGCGGAACAGGGATTCGAGCAGTACTTC. Translating it yields CASSAEQGFEQYF.

This chain joins TRBV19 and TRBJ2-1; D might be TRBD1 (6 bases). CDR1 LNHDA and CDR2 SQIVND come from the germline V gene (reference sequence). There are 18 residues in the CDR3. V was shortened by 10 bases and J by 8 bases, with 33 bases between the two germline ends. Written as DNA, the CDR3 is TGTGCCACTGGCGTCGTCCCATCGAGGGGGAGATATAACCATGAGCAGTTCTTC. It codes for CATGVVPSRGRYNHEQFF.

The rearrangement links TRBV6-5 to TRBJ1-4; no firm D call. CDR1 and CDR2 from the germline V gene are MNHEY and SVGAGI. V shed 0 bases and J shed 9 bases, with 8 bases lying between them. CDR3 size: 13 residues. The CDR3 coding sequence is TGTGCCAGCAGTTACTCGATTGCTCAAAAACTGTTTTTT. As protein: CASSYSIAQKLFF.

The chain employs TRBV9 and TRBJ2-3; 9 bases line up with TRBD1. Per germline, CDR1 SGDLS and CDR2 YYNGEE. The CDR3 is made up of 14 amino acids. V was pared by 0 bases and J by 9 bases, with 5 bases of the junction left unmatched. CDR3 region: CASSVGQGVNTQYF. The CDR3 DNA follows: TGTGCCAGCAGCGTAGGACAGGGGGTGAACACGCAGTATTTT.

V and J are TRBV5-1 and TRBJ2-5, with 8 bases lining up with TRBD2. V shed 0 bases and J 5 bases; nucleotides not matched to a gene: 9. The germline CDR1 and CDR2 sequences are SGHRS and YFSETQ. This CDR3 spans 16 amino acids. The DNA of the CDR3 is TGCGCCAGCAGCTTGGTTCCGGGACTAGAGGGGGAGACCCAGTACTTC. It encodes CASSLVPGLEGETQYF.

V gene TRBV9 combines with J gene TRBJ2-1; TRBD2 matches 7 bases. The V gene's germline CDR1 is SGDLS and CDR2 YYNGEE. The CDR3 length is 14 residues. The J segment lost 9 bases and the V segment lost 0 bases, leaving 6 bases of the junction unmatched. CDR3 DNA: TGTGCCAGCAGCGTAGCGGGGGGTTTGGGTGAGCAGTTCTTC. Amino acids: CASSVAGGLGEQFF.

The CDR3 DNA sequence: TGCGCCAGCAGCTTGGGGACGAGGGGGAACACAGATACGCAGTATTTT. Translated: CASSLGTRGNTDTQYF. V is TRBV5-1 and J is TRBJ2-3, with a possible D match to TRBD1 (6 bases). Trimming removed 0 bases from V and 2 bases from J, with 13 bases in between. The length of the CDR3 is 16 residues. The germline V gene has CDR1 SGHRS and CDR2 YFSETQ.

V is TRBV19 and J is TRBJ2-1, with a tentative D call TRBD2 (6 bases). Germline loops: CDR1 LNHDA, CDR2 SQIVND (reference sequence). V was trimmed by 6 bases and J by 5 bases, leaving 14 bases between them. The CDR3 spans 14 residues. DNA of the CDR3: TGTGCCAGTAGAAGTGCGGGACGAAACAATGAGCAGTTCTTC. This encodes CASRSAGRNNEQFF.

The CDR3 protein is CASSIAVPIYEQFF. The CDR3 region has the DNA TGTGCCAGTAGTATTGCCGTCCCGATCTATGAGCAGTTCTTC. This rearrangement joins TRBV19 to TRBJ2-1; no firm D call. The CDR3 extends over 14 amino acids. Trimming left V 3 bases short and J 8 bases short, with 14 bases between. CDR1 and CDR2 (germline): LNHDA, SQIVND (reference sequence).

The gene calls are TRBV19 and TRBJ1-1; 10 positions match TRBD1. Unmatched junction bases numbered 9, after V lost 4 bases and J lost 7 bases. Germline loops: CDR1 LNHDA, CDR2 SQIVND (reference sequence). The CDR3 extends over 15 amino acids. The CDR3 region has the DNA TGTGCCAGTAGTACCATACTGACAGGGGGCTATGAAGCTTTCTTT. It yields the protein CASSTILTGGYEAFF.

The chain links TRBV5-6 to TRBJ2-1; D uncertain. V dropped 1 base and J dropped 0 bases, with 8 bases sitting between them. The germline CDR1 and CDR2 sequences are SGHDT and YYEEEE. There are 15 residues in the CDR3. The CDR3 reads CASSLYVASYNEQFF. The DNA of the CDR3 is TGTGCCAGCAGCTTGTACGTCGCCTCCTACAATGAGCAGTTCTTC. Together with reference TRBV5-6 and TRBJ2-1, the CDR3 gives the full variable domain: DAGVTQSPTHLIKTRGQQVTLRCSPKSGHDTVSWYQQALGQGPQFIFQYYEEEERQRGNFPDRFSGHQFPNYSSELNVNALLLGDSALYLCASSLYVASYNEQFFGPGTRLTVL.

The V and J genes are TRBV5-5 and TRBJ2-3; 8 nucleotides align to TRBD2. J gave up 8 bases and V 4 bases, and 9 bases lay outside the gene matches. The V gene's germline CDR1 is SGHKS and CDR2 YYEKEE (reference sequence). The CDR3 consists of 14 residues. In nucleotides, the CDR3 is TGTGCCAGCAGCACGAGCGGGAGCTTCGGTACGCAGTATTTT. Translation: CASSTSGSFGTQYF.

The chain couples TRBV27 to TRBJ2-7; no definite D call. CDR1 MNHEY and CDR2 SMNVEV come from the germline V gene (reference sequence). The CDR3 contains 11 residues. Trimming stripped 4 bases from V and 4 bases from J, with 5 bases between. The CDR3 reads CASSSQYEQYF. In DNA form, the CDR3 reads TGTGCCAGCAGTTCCCAGTACGAGCAGTACTTC.